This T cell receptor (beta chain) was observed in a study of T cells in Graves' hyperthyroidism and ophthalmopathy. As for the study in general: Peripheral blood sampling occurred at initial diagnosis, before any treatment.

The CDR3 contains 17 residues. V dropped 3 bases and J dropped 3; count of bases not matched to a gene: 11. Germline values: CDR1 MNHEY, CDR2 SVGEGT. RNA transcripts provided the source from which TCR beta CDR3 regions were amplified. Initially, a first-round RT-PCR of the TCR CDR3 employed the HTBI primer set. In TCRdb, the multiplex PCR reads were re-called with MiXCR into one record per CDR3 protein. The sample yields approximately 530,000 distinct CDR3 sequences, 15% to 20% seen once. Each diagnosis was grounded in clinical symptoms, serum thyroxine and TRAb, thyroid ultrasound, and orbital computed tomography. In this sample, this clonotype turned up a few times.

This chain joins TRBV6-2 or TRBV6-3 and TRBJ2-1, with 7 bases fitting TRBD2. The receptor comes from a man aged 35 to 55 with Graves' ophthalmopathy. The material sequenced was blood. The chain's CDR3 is CASSYRDYPNVYNEQFF. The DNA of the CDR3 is TGTGCCAGCAGTTATCGGGACTATCCTAATGTCTACAATGAGCAGTTCTTC.